This T cell receptor beta chain was obtained from a study of blood T cell repertoires in COVID-19. The participants were between roughly 18 and 89 years old and came from 24 US areas. Clinical history as reported by participants underpinned cohort assignment. The protocol was immunoSEQ multiplex PCR, while the TCRdb copy is restricted to in-frame clones and leaves out a portion. The sample shows about 300,000 clones, around 90% of them seen only once. The clonotype was recovered from a woman aged 25 to 45 who had recovered from COVID-19. Sequenced sample: PBMCs or T cells enriched from blood (not recorded which).

Here the CDR3 reads CASSQDLVETQYF. Written as DNA, the CDR3 is TGTGCCAGCAGCCAAGATCTCGTAGAGACCCAGTACTTC. The V gene is TRBV3-1 (or the pseudogene TRBV3-2), the J gene TRBJ2-5; no reliable D call. The CDR3 has 13 residues. Germline V lookup: CDR1 LGHDT, CDR2 YNNKEL (reference sequence). Trimming cost V 0 bases and J 4 bases, with 6 bases left between them.